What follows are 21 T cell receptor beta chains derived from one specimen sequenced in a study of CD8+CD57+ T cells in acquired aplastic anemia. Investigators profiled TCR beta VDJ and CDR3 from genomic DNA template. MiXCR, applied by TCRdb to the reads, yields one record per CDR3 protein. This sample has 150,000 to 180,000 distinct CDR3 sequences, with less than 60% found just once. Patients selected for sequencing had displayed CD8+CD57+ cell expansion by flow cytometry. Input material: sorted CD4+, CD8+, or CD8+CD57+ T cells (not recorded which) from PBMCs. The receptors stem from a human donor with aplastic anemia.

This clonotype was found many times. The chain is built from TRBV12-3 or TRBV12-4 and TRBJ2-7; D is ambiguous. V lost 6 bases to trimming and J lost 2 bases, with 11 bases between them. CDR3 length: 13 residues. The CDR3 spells CASSAFLPYEQYF. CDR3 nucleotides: TGTGCCAGCAGCGCCTTTCTCCCCTACGAGCAGTACTTC.

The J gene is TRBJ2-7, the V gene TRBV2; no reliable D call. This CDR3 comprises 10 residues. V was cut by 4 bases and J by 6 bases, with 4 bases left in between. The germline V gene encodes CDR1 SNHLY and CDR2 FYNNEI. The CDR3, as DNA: TGTGCCAGCAGTGCCCCCGAGCAGTACTTC. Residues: CASSAPEQYF.

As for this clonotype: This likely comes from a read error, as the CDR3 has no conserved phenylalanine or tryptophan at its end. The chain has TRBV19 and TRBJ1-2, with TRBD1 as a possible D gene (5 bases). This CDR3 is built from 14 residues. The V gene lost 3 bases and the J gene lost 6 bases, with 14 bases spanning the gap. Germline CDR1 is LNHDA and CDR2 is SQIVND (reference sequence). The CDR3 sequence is CASSIPWEGHGYTS. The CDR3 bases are TGTGCCAGTAGTATTCCCTGGGAGGGGCATGGCTACACCTCC.

The CDR3 sequence: CASGDRAPDYGYTF. In DNA, the CDR3 is TGTGCCAGCGGAGACAGGGCTCCAGACTATGGCTACACCTTC. The V call is TRBV2, the J call TRBJ1-2, with 7 nucleotides matching TRBD1. The CDR3 loop spans 14 amino acids. The V segment lost 8 bases and the J segment 3 bases; nucleotides outside the gene matches: 9. Germline assignment: CDR1 SNHLY and CDR2 FYNNEI.

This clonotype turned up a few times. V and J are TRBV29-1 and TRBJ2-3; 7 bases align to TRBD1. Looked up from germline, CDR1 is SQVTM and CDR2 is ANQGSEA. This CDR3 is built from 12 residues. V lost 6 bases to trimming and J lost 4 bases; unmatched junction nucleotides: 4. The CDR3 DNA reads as TGCAGCGTCCGACAGGGAGCAGATACGCAGTATTTT. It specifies CSVRQGADTQYF.

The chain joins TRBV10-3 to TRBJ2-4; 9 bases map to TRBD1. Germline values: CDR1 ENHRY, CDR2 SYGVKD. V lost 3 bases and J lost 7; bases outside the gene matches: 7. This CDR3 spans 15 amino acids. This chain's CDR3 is CAISEETGGANIQYF. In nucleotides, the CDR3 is TGTGCCATCAGTGAAGAGACAGGGGGTGCGAACATTCAGTACTTC.

This CDR3 is CASSLGLARETQYF. CDR3 DNA sequence: TGTGCCAGCAGCTTAGGGCTAGCGCGGGAGACCCAGTACTTC. V is TRBV7-2 and J is TRBJ2-1; possible D gene TRBD2, 6 bases. The J call may be incorrect, as the DNA end agrees better with TRBJ2-5. Germline V gives CDR1 SGHTA, CDR2 FQGNSA. The length of the CDR3 is 14 residues.

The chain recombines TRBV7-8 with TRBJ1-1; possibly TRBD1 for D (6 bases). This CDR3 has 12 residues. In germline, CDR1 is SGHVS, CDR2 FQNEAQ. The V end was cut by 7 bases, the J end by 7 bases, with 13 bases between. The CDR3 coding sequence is TGTGCCAGCACACAGGGTGCGTTTGAAGCTTTCTTT. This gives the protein CASTQGAFEAFF.

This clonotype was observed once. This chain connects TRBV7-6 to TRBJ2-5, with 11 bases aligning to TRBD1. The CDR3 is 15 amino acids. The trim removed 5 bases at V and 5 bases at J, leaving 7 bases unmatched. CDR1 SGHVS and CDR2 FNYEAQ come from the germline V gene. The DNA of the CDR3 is TGTGCCAGCAGCGAGGACAGGGGGCAATGGGAGACCCAGTACTTC. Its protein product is CASSEDRGQWETQYF.

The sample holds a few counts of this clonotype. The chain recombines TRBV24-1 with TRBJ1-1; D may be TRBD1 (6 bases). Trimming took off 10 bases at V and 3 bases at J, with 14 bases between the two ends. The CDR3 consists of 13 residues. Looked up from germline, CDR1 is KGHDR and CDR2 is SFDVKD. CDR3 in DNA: TGTGCCACTGAGGGAAGGGGGGACACTGAAGCTTTCTTT. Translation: CATEGRGDTEAFF.

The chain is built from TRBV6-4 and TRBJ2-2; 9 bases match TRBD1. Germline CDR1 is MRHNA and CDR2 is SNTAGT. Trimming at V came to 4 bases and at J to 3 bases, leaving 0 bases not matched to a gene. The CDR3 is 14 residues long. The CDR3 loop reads CASSGTGDTGELFF. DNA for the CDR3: TGTGCCAGCAGTGGGACAGGGGACACCGGGGAGCTGTTTTTT.

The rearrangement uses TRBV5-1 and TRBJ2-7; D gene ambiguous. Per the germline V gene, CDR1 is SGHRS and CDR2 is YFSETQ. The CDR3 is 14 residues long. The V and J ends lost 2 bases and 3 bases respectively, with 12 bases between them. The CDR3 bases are TGCGCCAGCAGCTTTCTGGGTATGGGCTACGAGCAGTACTTC. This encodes CASSFLGMGYEQYF.

The CDR3 region is CASSFSGRNNEQFF. CDR3 sequence (DNA): TGTGCCAGCAGTTTCTCTGGTAGAAACAATGAGCAGTTCTTC. V gene TRBV12-3 or TRBV12-4 combines with J gene TRBJ2-1; D is undetermined. CDR3 length: 14 residues. V shed 3 bases and J shed 5 bases, with 11 bases lying between them.

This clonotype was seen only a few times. The CDR3 nucleotides are TGTGCCAGCAGCCCCGGGAGGCTGGATTCACCCCTCCACTTT. Translating gives CASSPGRLDSPLHF. This chain links TRBV3-1 with TRBJ1-6; no clear D. The CDR3 contains 14 residues. V was pared by 4 bases and J by 8 bases, with 12 bases between. In germline, CDR1 is LGHDT, CDR2 YNNKEL (reference sequence).

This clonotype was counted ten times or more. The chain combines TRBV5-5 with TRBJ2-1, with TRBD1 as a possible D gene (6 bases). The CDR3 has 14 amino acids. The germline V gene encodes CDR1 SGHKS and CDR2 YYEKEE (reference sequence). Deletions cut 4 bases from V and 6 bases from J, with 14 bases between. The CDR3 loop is CASSIEGESNEQFF. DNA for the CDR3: TGTGCCAGCAGCATCGAGGGGGAGTCCAATGAGCAGTTCTTC. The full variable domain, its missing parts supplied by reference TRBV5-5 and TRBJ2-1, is DAGVTQSPTHLIKTRGQQVTLRCSPISGHKSVSWYQQVLGQGPQFIFQYYEKEERGRGNFPDRFSARQFPNYSSELNVNALLLGDSALYLCASSIEGESNEQFFGPGTRLTVL.

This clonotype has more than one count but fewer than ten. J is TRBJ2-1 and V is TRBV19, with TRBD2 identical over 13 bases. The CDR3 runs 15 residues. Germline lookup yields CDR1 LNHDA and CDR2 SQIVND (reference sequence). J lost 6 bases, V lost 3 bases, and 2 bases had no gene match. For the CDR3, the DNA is TGTGCCAGTAGTATCGGGACTAGCGGGGCCAATGAGCAGTTCTTC. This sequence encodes CASSIGTSGANEQFF.

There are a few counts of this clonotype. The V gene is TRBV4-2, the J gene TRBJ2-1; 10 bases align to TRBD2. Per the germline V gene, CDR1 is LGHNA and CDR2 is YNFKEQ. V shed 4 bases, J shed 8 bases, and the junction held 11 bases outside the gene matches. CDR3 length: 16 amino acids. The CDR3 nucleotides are TGTGCCAGCAGCCCCAGCGGGGGGGAACGGTTTTATGAGCAGTTCTTC. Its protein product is CASSPSGGERFYEQFF.

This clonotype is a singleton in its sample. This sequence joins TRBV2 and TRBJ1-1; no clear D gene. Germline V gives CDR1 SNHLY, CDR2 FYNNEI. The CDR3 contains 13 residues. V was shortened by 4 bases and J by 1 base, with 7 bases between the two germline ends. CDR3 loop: CASSGNGNTEAFF. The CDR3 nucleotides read TGTGCCAGCAGTGGGAATGGGAACACTGAAGCTTTCTTT.

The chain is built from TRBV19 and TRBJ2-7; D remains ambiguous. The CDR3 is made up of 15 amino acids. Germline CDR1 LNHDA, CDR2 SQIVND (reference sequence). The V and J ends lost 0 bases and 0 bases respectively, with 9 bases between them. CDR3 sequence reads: CASSIEVGSSYEQYF. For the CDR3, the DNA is TGTGCCAGTAGTATAGAGGTGGGCAGCTCCTACGAGCAGTACTTC.

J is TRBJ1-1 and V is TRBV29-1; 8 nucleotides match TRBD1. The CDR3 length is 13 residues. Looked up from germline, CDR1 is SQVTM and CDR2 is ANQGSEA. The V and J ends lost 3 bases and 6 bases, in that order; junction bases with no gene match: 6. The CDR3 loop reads CSVEQGAAPEAFF. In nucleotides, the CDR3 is TGCAGCGTTGAGCAGGGGGCAGCCCCTGAAGCTTTCTTT.

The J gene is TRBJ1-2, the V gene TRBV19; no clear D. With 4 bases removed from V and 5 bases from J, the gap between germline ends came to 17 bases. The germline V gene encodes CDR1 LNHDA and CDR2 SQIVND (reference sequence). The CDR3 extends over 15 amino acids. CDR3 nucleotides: TGTGCCAGTAGTAGCTCCGGCCAAGATTTTTATGGCTACACCTTC. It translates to CASSSSGQDFYGYTF.